The entry below gives a single T cell receptor beta chain sequence along with its context. These data originate in a study of T cell changes during pregnancy in multiple sclerosis. Here immunoSEQ multiplex PCR was the method, and the copy in TCRdb shows in-frame clones only, minus some. The sample has tens of thousands of clones, 93% seen once. The germline gives CDR1 MGHRA, CDR2 YSYEKL. V dropped 0 bases and J dropped 7 bases, with 13 bases sitting between them. CDR3 size: 16 residues. Sample: CD8+ T cells from peripheral blood mononuclear cells, taken in the third trimester of pregnancy. The clonotype comes from a female donor with multiple sclerosis, enrolled in a pregnancy study. This chain uses TRBV4-1 with TRBJ1-6; possible D gene TRBD1, 6 bases. CDR3 DNA sequence: TGCGCCAGCAGCCAAGAAACACAGGGTAGGAATTCACCCCTCCACTTT. Translation gives CASSQETQGRNSPLHF.